Each of the 23 T cell receptor beta chains below was sequenced from the same sample in a study of low-dose radiotherapy and immunotherapy resistance in tumors. Time point described: after trial treatment. Treatment noted: LDRT plus nivolumab, ipilimumab, low-dose cyclophosphamide and aspirin (RACIN trial). First-strand cDNA relied on TRAV- and TRBV-specific primers spanning alpha and beta chains. The PCR that amplified TCRs ran for around 20 cycles, relying on a constant-region primer and a V-primer adapter. Each CDR3 protein gets one entry after TCRdb re-called the reads with MiXCR. The top ten clones hold roughly 12% of a sample with roughly 100,000 distinct CDR3 sequences, under 25% of them seen once. The sequences come from PBMCs, collected after low-dose radiotherapy plus immunotherapy. Every receptor here comes from a female donor with ovarian cancer.

The V and J genes are TRBV5-1 and TRBJ1-1; TRBD1 aligns across 7 bases. This CDR3 is built from 14 residues. V gave up 3 bases and J gave up 1 base; unmatched junction bases: 3. CDR1 is SGHRS and CDR2 is YFSETQ in the germline V gene. The CDR3 loop is CASSSRDRNTEAFF. In DNA form, the CDR3 reads TGCGCCAGCAGCTCTCGGGACAGGAACACTGAAGCTTTCTTT.

This clonotype appeared many times. The CDR3 sequence is CASSIVAGGSGAYEQYF. CDR3 sequence (DNA): TGTGCCAGTAGTATAGTAGCGGGAGGCTCTGGTGCTTACGAGCAGTACTTC. The rearrangement links TRBV19 to TRBJ2-7; 10 nucleotides agree with TRBD2. The CDR3 totals 17 residues. Trimming took 1 base from V and 4 from J; bases not matched to a gene: 10. Germline V gene data show CDR1 as LNHDA and CDR2 as SQIVND (reference sequence).

The table lists this clonotype with many counts. This chain links TRBV2 with TRBJ2-3; D gene ambiguous. The V end was cut by 0 bases, the J end by 0 bases, with 13 bases between. This CDR3 region has 17 residues. In germline, CDR1 is SNHLY, CDR2 FYNNEI. As DNA, the CDR3 is TGTGCCAGCAGTGAAGCATGGGCCAGGAGCAGCACAGATACGCAGTATTTT. It is translated as CASSEAWARSSTDTQYF.

The sample holds many counts of this clonotype. V and J are TRBV20-1 and TRBJ1-6; D remains unclear. CDR3 length: 15 residues. Germline V gene data show CDR1 as DFQATT and CDR2 as SNEGSKA (reference sequence). V lost 3 bases and J lost 5, with 14 bases in between. As DNA, the CDR3 is TGCAGTGCTAGGGGTCGGGGTCATGATAATTCACCCCTCCACTTT. It specifies CSARGRGHDNSPLHF.

The V gene is TRBV4-2, the J gene TRBJ1-1, with D possibly TRBD1 on 6 matching bases. The CDR3 consists of 15 residues. Germline CDR1 reads LGHNA; CDR2 reads YNFKEQ. V was trimmed by 3 bases and J by 0 bases, leaving 11 bases between them. CDR3 in amino acids: CASSHSDRLNTEAFF. Written as DNA, the CDR3 is TGTGCCAGCAGCCATTCGGACAGATTGAACACTGAAGCTTTCTTT.

At least ten counts were recorded for this clonotype. One end of the junction does not line up with germline, which may come from a read error. The chain couples TRBV7-2 to TRBJ2-7; 10 positions match TRBD1. There are 12 residues in the CDR3. Germline CDR1 and CDR2: SGHTA and FQGNSA. The CDR3 sequence is CASSRSGTGVSF. In DNA form, the CDR3 reads TGTGCCAGCAGCCGTTCCGGGACAGGGGTATCTTTC.

As regards this clonotype: A much more abundant neighbour one base away suggests this may be a read error. The genes are TRBV7-9 and TRBJ1-2; TRBD1 might be the D (6 bases). This CDR3 is built from 16 residues. Germline CDR1 is SEHNR and CDR2 is FQNEAQ (reference sequence). The CDR3 nucleotides read TGTGCCAGCAGCCGGGACATGTTAACAGGGAGCTATCGCTACACCTTC. Residues: CASSRDMLTGSYRYTF. The full variable domain, in which reference TRBV7-9 and TRBJ1-2 provide the parts outside the CDR3, is DTGVSQNPRHKITKRGQNVTFRCDPISEHNRLYWYRQTLGQGPEFLTYFQNEAQLEKSRLLSDRFSAERPKGSFSTLEIQRTEQGDSAMYLCASSRDMLTGSYRYTFGSGTRLTVV.

At least ten counts were recorded for this clonotype. Here the CDR3 DNA reads TGCAGTGCTAGAGATTGGGGAGAGGGTTCTGGAAACACCATATATTTT. As protein: CSARDWGEGSGNTIYF. The V gene is TRBV20-1, the J gene TRBJ1-3; D is unresolved. The CDR3 consists of 16 residues. V was pared by 0 bases and J by 1 base, with 13 bases between. Germline CDR1 is DFQATT and CDR2 is SNEGSKA (reference sequence).

This clonotype was counted a few times. This chain links TRBV7-6 with TRBJ2-3; no definite D call. CDR3 length: 19 amino acids. The ends were cut back, 4 bases at V and 0 bases at J, with 23 bases in the middle. The germline V gene has CDR1 SGHVS and CDR2 FNYEAQ. CDR3: CASSSIPDITIPSTDTQYF. CDR3 DNA sequence: TGTGCCAGCAGCTCCATCCCCGATATTACAATACCTAGCACAGATACGCAGTATTTT.

This clonotype was recorded at least ten times. CDR3 DNA sequence: TGTGCCAGCAGCCAAGAAAGTCACATATACAGCACAGATACGCAGTATTTT. Its protein product is CASSQESHIYSTDTQYF. J is TRBJ2-3 and V is TRBV3-1; D remains ambiguous. CDR1 and CDR2 from the germline V gene are LGHDT and YNNKEL (reference sequence). The V and J ends lost 0 bases and 0 bases respectively, with 13 bases between them. This CDR3 comprises 17 residues.

At least ten counts were recorded for this clonotype. The chain couples TRBV19 to TRBJ1-4, with unresolved D. Germline loops: CDR1 LNHDA, CDR2 SQIVND (reference sequence). V gave up 5 bases and J gave up 0 bases, with 19 bases separating them. The CDR3 totals 18 residues. The CDR3 spells CASSQNIPGPATNEKLFF. The CDR3 region has the DNA TGTGCCAGTAGTCAAAACATCCCAGGACCCGCAACTAATGAAAAACTGTTTTTT. Together with reference TRBV19 and TRBJ1-4, the CDR3 gives the full variable domain: DGGITQSPKYLFRKEGQNVTLSCEQNLNHDAMYWYRQDPGQGLRLIYYSQIVNDFQKGDIAEGYSVSREKKESFPLTVTSAQKNPTAFYLCASSQNIPGPATNEKLFFGSGTQLSVL.

This clonotype has at least ten counts. This chain uses TRBV30 with TRBJ1-5; D is uncertain. The ends were cut back, 2 bases at V and 3 bases at J, with 14 bases in the middle. The CDR3 is 15 residues long. Germline V gene lookup returns CDR1 GTSNPN and CDR2 SVGIG (reference sequence). The CDR3 nucleotides read TGTGCCTGGAGTCCAGGCGGGCGGATCAATCAGCCCCAGCATTTT. Its protein is CAWSPGGRINQPQHF.

On this clonotype itself: A far more abundant clone sits one base away, making this likely a read error. CDR3 nucleotide sequence: TGTGCCAGCTCCCCGAGTCGGGACACCGGGGAGCTGTTGTTT. Its translation is CASSPSRDTGELLF. The chain couples TRBV6-8 to TRBJ2-2; a possible D gene is TRBD1 (6 bases). Per the germline V gene, CDR1 is MNHGY and CDR2 is SAAAGT. The CDR3 sequence is 14 residues long.

The genes are TRBV30 and TRBJ2-7; D gene unclear. The germline gives CDR1 GTSNPN, CDR2 SVGIG (reference sequence). This CDR3 region has 15 residues. Trimming cost V 2 bases and J 3 bases, with 17 bases left between them. The CDR3 reads CAWSIGAPRFYEQYF. The CDR3 nucleotides are TGTGCCTGGAGTATCGGAGCGCCGCGATTCTACGAGCAGTACTTC.

This clonotype was recorded at least ten times. The genes are TRBV24-1 and TRBJ2-3; TRBD2 matches at 8 bases. From germline, CDR1 is KGHDR and CDR2 SFDVKD. The ends lost 1 base at V and 5 bases at J; junction bases unmatched: 7. This CDR3 has 16 amino acids. DNA of the CDR3: TGTGCCACCAGTGATTTAACGGGACTAGGGATAGATACGCAGTATTTT. Translation: CATSDLTGLGIDTQYF.

The chain combines TRBV13 with TRBJ2-7; 8 bases align to TRBD2. The CDR3 loop spans 17 amino acids. Germline V gives CDR1 PRHDT, CDR2 FYEKMQ (reference sequence). V lost 5 bases, J lost 2 bases, and 14 bases stayed unmatched. CDR3 sequence: CASSDRTTSGYTYEQYF. CDR3 nucleotides: TGTGCCAGCAGCGACCGGACCACTAGCGGATATACCTACGAGCAGTACTTC. Combining the CDR3 with reference TRBV13 and TRBJ2-7 gives the whole variable domain AAGVIQSPRHLIKEKRETATLKCYPIPRHDTVYWYQQGPGQDPQFLISFYEKMQSDKGSIPDRFSAQQFSDYHSELNMSSLELGDSALYFCASSDRTTSGYTYEQYFGPGTRLTVT.

This clonotype was seen repeatedly, ten times or more. This chain links TRBV30 with TRBJ2-3, with 7 bases lining up with TRBD2. The CDR3 length is 14 residues. With 1 base clipped from V and 0 bases from J, the junction kept 1 base outside the gene matches. Germline loops: CDR1 GTSNPN, CDR2 SVGIG (reference sequence). In DNA form, the CDR3 reads TGTGCCTGGAGTGCTAGCGGCAGCACAGATACGCAGTATTTT. Its protein product is CAWSASGSTDTQYF. Variable domain in full (rest from reference TRBV30 and TRBJ2-3): SQTIHQWPATLVQPVGSPLSLECTVEGTSNPNLYWYRQAAGRGLQLLFYSVGIGQISSEVPQNLSASRPQDRQFILSSKKLLLSDSGFYLCAWSASGSTDTQYFGPGTRLTVL.

The chain combines TRBV6-4 with TRBJ2-1; 8 bases match TRBD1. Germline V gives CDR1 MRHNA, CDR2 SNTAGT. Trimming removed 7 bases from V and 3 bases from J; junction bases left unmatched: 5. There are 14 residues in the CDR3. DNA for the CDR3: TGTGCCAGCAAGGCGGACAGGGACTACAATGAGCAGTTCTTC. It encodes CASKADRDYNEQFF.

A remark on this clonotype: With a far larger clone one base away, a read error is the likely cause. The rearrangement uses TRBV6-2 or TRBV6-3 and TRBJ2-7; the match to TRBD2 covers 11 bases. Trimming removed 2 bases from V and 7 bases from J; junction bases left unmatched: 16. Germline V lookup: CDR1 MNHEY, CDR2 SVGEGT. CDR3 length: 18 amino acids. The CDR3 reads CASSYGVLAGGSYNEQYF. For the CDR3, the DNA is TGTGCCAGCAGTTACGGGGTGCTAGCGGGAGGTTCTTACAATGAGCAGTACTTC.

This clonotype was seen at least ten times. CDR3 region: CASSLGTDLNSNQPQHF. CDR3 DNA: TGTGCCAGCAGCTTGGGGACAGATTTAAACAGCAATCAGCCCCAGCATTTT. The genes are TRBV5-6 and TRBJ1-5, with D maybe TRBD1 (6 bases). This CDR3 has 17 amino acids. Trimming stripped 0 bases from V and 1 base from J, with 14 bases between. Germline V gene lookup returns CDR1 SGHDT and CDR2 YYEEEE.

This clonotype appeared a single time. The rearrangement uses TRBV30 and TRBJ1-2; D might be TRBD1 (6 bases). CDR1 and CDR2 from the germline V gene are GTSNPN and SVGIG (reference sequence). This CDR3 comprises 16 residues. Deletions cut 5 bases from V and 3 bases from J, with 22 bases between. Here the CDR3 reads CAWRLGQYREDYGYTF. The CDR3, as DNA: TGTGCCTGGCGCCTAGGGCAATACAGGGAGGACTATGGCTACACCTTC.

The genes are TRBV5-1 and TRBJ1-5; tentatively, D is TRBD1 (6 bases). Trimming pared 4 bases from V and 3 bases from J, leaving 14 bases between. The CDR3 totals 15 residues. Germline lookup yields CDR1 SGHRS and CDR2 YFSETQ. CDR3 amino acids: CASSLKGGPNQPQHF. CDR3 sequence (DNA): TGCGCCAGCAGCCTGAAGGGGGGGCCCAATCAGCCCCAGCATTTT.

This clonotype was found many times. V usage is TRBV6-2 or TRBV6-3 and J usage is TRBJ2-1, with 10 nucleotides matching TRBD2. CDR1 MNHEY and CDR2 SVGEGT come from the germline V gene. The CDR3 has 15 residues. V was clipped by 5 bases and J by 4 bases; unmatched bases: 5. CDR3 in amino acids: CASSEGTSDYNEQFF. In DNA, the CDR3 is TGTGCCAGCAGTGAGGGGACTAGCGATTACAATGAGCAGTTCTTC.